Listed below are T cell receptor beta chains from one sample, sequenced in a study of tumor and adjacent non-tumor tissue in lung cancer. TCRdb independently ran MiXCR on the multiplex PCR reads; one entry per CDR3 protein. The data contain over 100,000 distinct CDR3 sequences, more than 60% of them singletons. Sequencing used lung tumor tissue. Receptors were obtained from a woman in her sixties or seventies with non-small cell lung cancer. Both conserved end residues are part of each CDR3. Each record gives: J gene, clone size, D gene, V gene, CDR3 DNA, CDR3 protein. D genes are given only for firm matches. For some rows the clone size is stated as once, few or many, or as a class when expanded; others skip it.

TRBJ2-3	many	NA	TRBV12-3/TRBV12-4	TGTGCCAGCAGCCCCGGGACCGGAGGTAGGACAGATACGCAGTATTTT	CASSPGTGGRTDTQYF
TRBJ2-4	few	TRBD2	TRBV4-1	TGCGTCAGCAGCCAAGAGGGACCGGGGGGGGCCAAAAACATTCAGTACTTC	CVSSQEGPGGAKNIQYF
TRBJ1-5	many	TRBD1	TRBV5-6	TGTGCCAGCAGCCCAAGACAGGGGCGCAATCAGCCCCAGCATTTT	CASSPRQGRNQPQHF
TRBJ2-4	NA	NA	TRBV7-2	TGTGCCAGCAGCCCATTGGGGGTGGGGGGGCGTGGCAAAAACACTCAGTACTTC	CASSPLGVGGRGKNTQYF
TRBJ1-2	few	TRBD1	TRBV20-1	TGCAGTGCTATTTCGGACAGGGGGCGTAGCTATGGCTACACCTTC	CSAISDRGRSYGYTF
TRBJ1-5	NA	TRBD1	TRBV12-3/TRBV12-4	TGTGCCAGCAGCATAGGGACAGGGGGTTATCAGCCCCAGGATTTT	CASSIGTGGYQPQDF
TRBJ2-2	NA	TRBD2	TRBV6-2/TRBV6-3	TGTGCCAGCAACTCCCATCCTAGCGGGGCGAAGACCGGGGAGCTGTTTTTT	CASNSHPSGAKTGELFF
TRBJ2-5	NA	NA	TRBV6-6	TGTGCCAGCAGTTGCTCCGGGGAAGGAGAGACCCAGTACTTC	CASSCSGEGETQYF
TRBJ2-2	NA	NA	TRBV7-8	TGTGCCAGCAGCTCCATGACAGGCCCCGGGAACACCGGGGAGCTGTTTTTT	CASSSMTGPGNTGELFF
TRBJ2-2	NA	NA	TRBV7-9	TGTGCCAGCAGCTTAGGGGGACCCACCGGGGAGCTGTTTTTT	CASSLGGPTGELFF
TRBJ2-3	NA	TRBD2	TRBV11-2	TGTGTCGGCAGCGCCACCGGGAGGGCCACAGATTCGCAGTATTTT	CVGSATGRATDSQYF
TRBJ2-5	few	NA	TRBV28	TGTGCCAGCAGTTATCCTGGGCTCCAAGAGACCCAGTACTTC	CASSYPGLQETQYF
TRBJ1-1	many	NA	TRBV29-1	TGCAGCGTTAATGTGACACCGGAGCCGAAGAACACTGAAGCTTTCTTT	CSVNVTPEPKNTEAFF
TRBJ1-1	NA	NA	TRBV11-2	TGTGCCAGCAGCTTAAATCCCTCAAGGGCAACTGAAGCTTTCTTT	CASSLNPSRATEAFF
TRBJ2-7	NA	TRBD2	TRBV4-1	TGCGCCAGCAGCCAAACTAGCGGAGGACAATACGAGCAATACTTC	CASSQTSGGQYEQYF
TRBJ2-4	NA	NA	TRBV4-3	TGCACCAGCAGCTTGGGGACGGGTGTGAGAAACATTCAGTACTTC	CTSSLGTGVRNIQYF
TRBJ1-2	medium-sized	NA	TRBV6-2/TRBV6-3	TGTGCCAGCAGTTCTCCAGACCTTCATAACTATGGCTACACCTTC	CASSSPDLHNYGYTF
TRBJ1-2	NA	NA	TRBV7-8	TGTGCCAGCACCCCCAGAGGCTTTAACTATGGCTACACCTTC	CASTPRGFNYGYTF
TRBJ1-1	many	NA	TRBV6-1	TGTGCCAGCAGTCACTACGGGACCTCTGGCACTGAAGCTTTCTTT	CASSHYGTSGTEAFF
TRBJ1-2	NA	TRBD1	TRBV6-2/TRBV6-3	TGTGTCAGCATAAGCCCAGGACAGGCCTATGGCTACACCTTC	CVSISPGQAYGYTF
TRBJ2-7	NA	NA	TRBV11-2	TGTGCCAGCAGGCTGGGGACGTATAGGCAGTACTTC	CASRLGTYRQYF
TRBJ2-7	NA	TRBD2	TRBV28	TGTACCAGCAGTTCCCCTCAGCGGGAGTTGGGGATCTACAAGCAGTACTTC	CTSSSPQRELGIYKQYF
TRBJ1-2	once	NA	TRBV6-5	TGTGCCGGCAGTCCCAGGGCCGACTATGACTACACCTTC	CAGSPRADYDYTF
TRBJ2-2	few	TRBD2	TRBV12-3/TRBV12-4	TGTGCCAGCAGTACGGGGGGGCACACCGGGGAGCTGTTTTTT	CASSTGGHTGELFF
TRBJ2-1	few	NA	TRBV7-3	TGTGCCAGCAGCTCAGGGGATGAGCAGTTCTTC	CASSSGDEQFF
TRBJ2-1	NA	NA	TRBV4-1	TGCGCCAGCATCCAGGACAAGGTGAATGAGCAGTTCTTC	CASIQDKVNEQFF
TRBJ1-2	NA	NA	TRBV6-6	TGTACCAGCATTCTGGACCCTAAGTATGACTACACCTTC	CTSILDPKYDYTF
TRBJ2-7	NA	TRBD2	TRBV11-2	TGTGCCAGCAGACATGGACTAGCCGAGGTCTCCTACGAACAGTACTTC	CASRHGLAEVSYEQYF
TRBJ1-5	once	TRBD1	TRBV19	TGTGCCAGTAGTCCCCCAGGGGGTAATAGCAATCAGCCCCAGCATTTT	CASSPPGGNSNQPQHF
TRBJ2-2	many	TRBD2	TRBV29-1	TGCAGCGCCCACAGCGGGGGGCCTGCTGGGGAGCTGTTTTTT	CSAHSGGPAGELFF
TRBJ2-6	many	NA	TRBV6-1	TGTGCCAGCAGCCCAAACTCTGGGGCCAACGTCCTGACTTTC	CASSPNSGANVLTF
TRBJ1-3	NA	TRBD1	TRBV4-3	TGCGCCAGCAACCAAGGTCCCAAGGGACAGGGTGGAAACACCACATATTTT	CASNQGPKGQGGNTTYF
TRBJ1-1	NA	NA	TRBV11-3	TGTGCCAGCAGCTTAGACTCGGGGAGAGGCACTGAAACTATCTTT	CASSLDSGRGTETIF
TRBJ2-2	NA	NA	TRBV5-1	TGTGCCAGCAGCTTGACGGAATCCAGGGAGCTGTTTTTT	CASSLTESRELFF
TRBJ1-5	NA	NA	TRBV4-2	TGTACCAGCAGCCAAGGGAATGAGCCCCAGCATTTT	CTSSQGNEPQHF
TRBJ2-7	NA	NA	TRBV11-2	TGTGCCAGCAGTTGGGACCGCGCAGGATCCGAGCAATACTTC	CASSWDRAGSEQYF
TRBJ2-3	NA	TRBD1	TRBV12-3/TRBV12-4	TGTGTCAGCAGTTCAGCCGTGACAGGGGCGACAGATACGCAGTATTTT	CVSSSAVTGATDTQYF
TRBJ2-7	few	TRBD1	TRBV12-3/TRBV12-4	TGTGCCAGCAGTATACAGGGGGCTAGGAGAATCGAGCGGTACTTC	CASSIQGARRIERYF
TRBJ2-7	NA	NA	TRBV6-2/TRBV6-3	TGTGCCAGCAGGAGAGGAGGGGAACCTTACGAGCAGTACTTC	CASRRGGEPYEQYF
TRBJ2-5	NA	TRBD1	TRBV5-1	TGCGCCAGCAGCTTCTCGACAGGGGGCTCTGTAGAGACCCAGTACTTC	CASSFSTGGSVETQYF
TRBJ2-7	NA	NA	TRBV20-1	TGCAGTGCTAGATACGCCAGCGCTTATACGTGGGGGCAGTACTTC	CSARYASAYTWGQYF
TRBJ2-3	NA	NA	TRBV28	TGTGTCACCAAAGGTGTCGGACAAGATACGCAGTATTTT	CVTKGVGQDTQYF
TRBJ2-1	once	NA	TRBV10-2	TGCGCCAGCTGTGGTAGGAACTCCTATATTGAGCAGTTCTTC	CASCGRNSYIEQFF
TRBJ2-3	NA	TRBD2	TRBV30	TGTGCCTGGAGTCGACTAGCGGGAGGGGGGCCAGATACGCAGTATTTT	CAWSRLAGGGPDTQYF